This T cell receptor (beta chain) was sequenced in a study of beta chain features in type 1 diabetes. In its sample, this clone was seen a few times. Its antigen is not known. The sequenced template was cDNA made from the entire isolated RNA. Using immunoSEQ multiplex PCR, the repertoire was profiled, and TCRdb retains in-frame clones only, with some absent. This table holds 160,000 or so clones, about 10% found once. Trimming cost V 0 bases and J 1 base, with 10 bases left between them. The CDR3 spans 15 residues. Germline CDR1 SGHTA, CDR2 FQGTGA. Sorting based on CD45RO/CCR7/CD25/CD127/CD95/CD27 separated CD4+ naive, central memory, regulatory and stem cell-like memory cells. General study points: Type 1 diabetes patients had moderately but significantly shorter TCRB CDR3s in all four CD4+ subsets.

The chain couples TRBV7-3 to TRBJ2-7; no definite D call. The sample was central memory CD4+ T cells from blood. The clonotype was recovered from a woman aged 25 to 45 with type 1 diabetes. The CDR3 DNA is TGTGCCAGCAGCTTAACTATCGTCGGTTCCTACGAGCAGTACTTC. Its translation: CASSLTIVGSYEQYF.